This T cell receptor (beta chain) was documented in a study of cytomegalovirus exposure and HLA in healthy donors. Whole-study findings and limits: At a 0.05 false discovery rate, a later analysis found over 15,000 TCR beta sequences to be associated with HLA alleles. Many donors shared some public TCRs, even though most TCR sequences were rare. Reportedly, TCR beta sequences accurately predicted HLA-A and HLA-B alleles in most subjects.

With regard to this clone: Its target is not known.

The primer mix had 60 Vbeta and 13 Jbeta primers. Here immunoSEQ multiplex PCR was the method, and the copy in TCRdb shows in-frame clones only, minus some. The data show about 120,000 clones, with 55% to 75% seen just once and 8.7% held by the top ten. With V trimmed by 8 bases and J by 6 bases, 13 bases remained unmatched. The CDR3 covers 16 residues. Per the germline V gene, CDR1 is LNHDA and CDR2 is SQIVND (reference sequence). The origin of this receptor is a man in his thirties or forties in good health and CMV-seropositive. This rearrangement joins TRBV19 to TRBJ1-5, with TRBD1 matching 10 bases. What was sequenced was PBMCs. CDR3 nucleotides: TGTGCCAGTGAGATCCCGGGACAGGGGAAAGGTCAGCCCCAGCATTTT. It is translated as CASEIPGQGKGQPQHF.